This T cell receptor beta chain was retrieved from a study of shared clonotypes between healthy human individuals. Produced via immunoSEQ multiplex PCR; TCRdb's table is partial and in-frame only. The repertoire holds a few hundred thousand clones, roughly 72% seen once, with more than 10% in the top ten. To note about this clone: Its antigen is not known. A read error is the likely source, as a far larger clone sits one nucleotide away.

Each donor was a Caucasian adult residing in Nashville, Tennessee. General study points: How much donors shared clonotypes was expected to be affected by sequencing depth.

The CDR3 contains 15 residues. Germline values: CDR1 SGHNT, CDR2 YYREEE (reference sequence). V was cut by 4 bases and J by 2 bases, with 15 bases left in between. The clonotype comes from a middle-aged woman in good health. Some clones in this sample may be carry-over from other donors' samples. The chain uses TRBV5-4 and TRBJ1-2; D unclear. Input material: PBMCs. The CDR3 nucleotides are TGTGCCAGCAGCCCCTCGGTGGGTCAGAACTATGGCTACACCTTC. Its translation is CASSPSVGQNYGYTF.